This passage covers 4 T cell receptor beta chains from one sample sequenced in a study of blood T cell repertoires in COVID-19 (dated by TCRdb to between 2020 and 2021). Libraries were prepared through the immunoSEQ multiplex PCR assay. Sourced from immuneACCESS, this table was stored by TCRdb with only in-frame sequences that have V and J called. A share of the clones is absent; for the studies checked, an unresolved V gene accounts for under half, and the remainder has no known explanation. In all, the sample holds under 200,000 clones, and about four fifths of those were seen once. Clones ranked in the top ten supply approximately 12% of the sample. The sample comprised peripheral blood. The source of these receptors is a man in his 70s who had recovered from COVID-19.

The chain has TRBV3-1 (or the pseudogene TRBV3-2) and TRBJ1-4, with TRBD1 matching over 8 bases. This CDR3 is built from 17 residues. Germline V gives CDR1 LGHDT, CDR2 YNNKEL (reference sequence). V trimming: 2 bases; J trimming: 6 bases; junction bases outside the gene matches: 11. This CDR3 is CASSQSTGGLLDEKLFF. DNA for the CDR3: TGTGCCAGCAGCCAAAGCACAGGGGGACTTTTGGATGAAAAACTGTTTTTT.

The gene calls are TRBV7-2 and TRBJ1-2; 7 nucleotides align to TRBD1. This CDR3 spans 16 amino acids. J was trimmed by 7 bases and V by 2 bases; bases with no gene match: 13. Germline assignment: CDR1 SGHTA and CDR2 FQGNSA. In nucleotides, the CDR3 is TGTGCCAGCAGCTTAAGGGGAACCGGGACAGAGGGTGGCTACACCTTC. This gives the protein CASSLRGTGTEGGYTF. Full variable domain (rest looked up from reference TRBV7-2 and TRBJ1-2): GAGVSQSPSNKVTEKGKDVELRCDPISGHTALYWYRQSLGQGLEFLIYFQGNSAPDKSGLPSDRFSAERTGGSVSTLTIQRTQQEDSAVYLCASSLRGTGTEGGYTFGSGTRLTVV.

A single count supports this clone. The chain combines TRBV5-1 with TRBJ1-4; D may be TRBD1 (6 bases). CDR3 length equals 14 residues. With 4 bases removed from V and 4 bases from J, the gap between germline ends came to 11 bases. Germline V gene data show CDR1 as SGHRS and CDR2 as YFSETQ. Here the CDR3 DNA reads TGCGCCAGCAGCCGACAGGATCGTAATGAAAAACTGTTTTTT. Translation: CASSRQDRNEKLFF.

J is TRBJ2-2 and V is TRBV2; 8 bases map to TRBD2. J was trimmed by 1 base and V by 4 bases; bases with no gene match: 2. CDR1 is SNHLY and CDR2 is FYNNEI in the germline V gene. This CDR3 is 15 amino acids long. The CDR3 DNA sequence: TGTGCCAGCAGTGGGGGACTAGGGAACACCGGGGAGCTGTTTTTT. It translates to CASSGGLGNTGELFF.